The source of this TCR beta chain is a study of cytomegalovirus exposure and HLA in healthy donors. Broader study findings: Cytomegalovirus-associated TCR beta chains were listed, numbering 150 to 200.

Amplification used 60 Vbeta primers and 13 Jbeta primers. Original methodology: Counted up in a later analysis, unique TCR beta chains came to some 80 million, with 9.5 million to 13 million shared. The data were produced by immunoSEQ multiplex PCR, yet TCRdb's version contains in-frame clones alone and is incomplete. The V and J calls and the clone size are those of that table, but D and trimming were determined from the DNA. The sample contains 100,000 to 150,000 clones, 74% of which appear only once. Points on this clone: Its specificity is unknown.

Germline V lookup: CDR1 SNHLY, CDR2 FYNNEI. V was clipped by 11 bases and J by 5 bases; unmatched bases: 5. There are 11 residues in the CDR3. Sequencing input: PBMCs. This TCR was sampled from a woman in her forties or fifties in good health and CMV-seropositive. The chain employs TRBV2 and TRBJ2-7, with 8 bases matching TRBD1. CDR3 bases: TGTGCCGGAGGACAGGGTCACGAGCAGTACTTC. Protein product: CAGGQGHEQYF.